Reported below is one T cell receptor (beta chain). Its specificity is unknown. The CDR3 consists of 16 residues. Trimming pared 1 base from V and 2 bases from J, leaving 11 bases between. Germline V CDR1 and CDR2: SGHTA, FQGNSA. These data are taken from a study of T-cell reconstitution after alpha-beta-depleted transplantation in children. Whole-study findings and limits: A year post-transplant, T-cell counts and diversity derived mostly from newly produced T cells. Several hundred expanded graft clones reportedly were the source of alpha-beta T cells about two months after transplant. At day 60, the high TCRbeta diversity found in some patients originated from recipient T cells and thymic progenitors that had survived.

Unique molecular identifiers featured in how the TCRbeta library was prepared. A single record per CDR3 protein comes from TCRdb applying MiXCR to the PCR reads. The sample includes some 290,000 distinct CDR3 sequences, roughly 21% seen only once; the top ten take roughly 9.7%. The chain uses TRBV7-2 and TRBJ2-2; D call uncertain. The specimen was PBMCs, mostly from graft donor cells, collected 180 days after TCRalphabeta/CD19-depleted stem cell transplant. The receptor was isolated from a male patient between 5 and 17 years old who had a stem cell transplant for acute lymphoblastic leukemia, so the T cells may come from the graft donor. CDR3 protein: CASSLGFPLNTGELFF. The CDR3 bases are TGTGCCAGCAGCTTAGGTTTTCCCCTTAACACCGGGGAGCTGTTTTTT.